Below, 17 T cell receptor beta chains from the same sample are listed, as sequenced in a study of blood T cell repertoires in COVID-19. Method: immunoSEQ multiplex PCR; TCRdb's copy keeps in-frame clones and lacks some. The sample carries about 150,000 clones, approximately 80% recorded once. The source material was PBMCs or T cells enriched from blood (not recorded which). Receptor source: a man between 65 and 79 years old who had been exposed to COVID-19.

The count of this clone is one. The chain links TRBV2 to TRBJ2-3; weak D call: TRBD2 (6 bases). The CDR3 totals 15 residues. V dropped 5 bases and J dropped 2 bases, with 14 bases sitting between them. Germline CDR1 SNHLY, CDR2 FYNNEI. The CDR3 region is CASSIGGPLTDTQYF. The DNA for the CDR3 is TGTGCCAGCAGTATCGGGGGTCCCCTCACAGATACGCAGTATTTT.

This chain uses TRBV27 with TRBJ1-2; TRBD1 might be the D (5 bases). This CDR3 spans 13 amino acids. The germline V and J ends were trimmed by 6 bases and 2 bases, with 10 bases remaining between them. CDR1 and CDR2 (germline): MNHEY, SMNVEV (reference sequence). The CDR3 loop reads CASSQGGNYGYTF. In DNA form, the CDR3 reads TGTGCCAGCAGCCAGGGTGGGAACTATGGCTACACCTTC.

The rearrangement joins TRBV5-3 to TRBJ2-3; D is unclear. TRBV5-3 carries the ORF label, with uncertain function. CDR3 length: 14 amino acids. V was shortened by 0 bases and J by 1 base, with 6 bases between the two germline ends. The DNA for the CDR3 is TGTGCCAGAAGCTTGGCCCCAGGCACAGATACGCAGTATTTT. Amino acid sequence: CARSLAPGTDTQYF.

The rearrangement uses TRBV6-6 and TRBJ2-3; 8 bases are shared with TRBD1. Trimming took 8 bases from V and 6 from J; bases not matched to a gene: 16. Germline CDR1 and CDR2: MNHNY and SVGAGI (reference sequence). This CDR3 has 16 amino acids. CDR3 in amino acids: CASSDRQGRIRDTQYF. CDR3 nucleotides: TGTGCCAGCTCGGACCGACAGGGGCGGATTCGGGATACGCAGTATTTT.

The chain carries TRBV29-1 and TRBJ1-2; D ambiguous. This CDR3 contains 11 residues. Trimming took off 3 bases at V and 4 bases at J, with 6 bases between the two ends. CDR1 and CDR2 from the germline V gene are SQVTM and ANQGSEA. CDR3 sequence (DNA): TGCAGCGTTGACACAGTCTATGGCTACACCTTC. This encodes CSVDTVYGYTF.

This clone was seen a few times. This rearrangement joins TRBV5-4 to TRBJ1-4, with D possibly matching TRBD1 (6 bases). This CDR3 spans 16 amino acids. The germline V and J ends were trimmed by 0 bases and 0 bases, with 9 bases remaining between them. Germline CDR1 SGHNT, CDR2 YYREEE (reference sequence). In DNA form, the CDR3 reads TGTGCCAGCAGCTTGGGGGGGCTTACAACTAATGAAAAACTGTTTTTT. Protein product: CASSLGGLTTNEKLFF.

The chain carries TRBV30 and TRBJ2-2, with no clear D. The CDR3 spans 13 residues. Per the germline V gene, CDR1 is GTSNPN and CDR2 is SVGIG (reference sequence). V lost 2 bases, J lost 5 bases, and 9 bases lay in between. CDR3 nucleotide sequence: TGTGCCTGGAGTCTCCAGTTAACCGGGGAGCTGTTTTTT. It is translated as CAWSLQLTGELFF.

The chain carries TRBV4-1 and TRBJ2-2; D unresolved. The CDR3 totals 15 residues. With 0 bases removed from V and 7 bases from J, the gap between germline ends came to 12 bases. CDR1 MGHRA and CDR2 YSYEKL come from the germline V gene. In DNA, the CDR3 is TGCGCCAGCAGCCAAGACGTCTCCTTCGGCGGGGAGCTGTTTTTT. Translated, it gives CASSQDVSFGGELFF.

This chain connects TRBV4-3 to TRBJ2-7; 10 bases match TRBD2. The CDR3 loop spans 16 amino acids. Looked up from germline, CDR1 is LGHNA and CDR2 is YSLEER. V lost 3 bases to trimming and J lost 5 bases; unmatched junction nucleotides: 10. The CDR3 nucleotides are TGCGCCAGCAGCCATAATCCAGCGGGAGGGTCCCACGAGCAGTACTTC. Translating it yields CASSHNPAGGSHEQYF.

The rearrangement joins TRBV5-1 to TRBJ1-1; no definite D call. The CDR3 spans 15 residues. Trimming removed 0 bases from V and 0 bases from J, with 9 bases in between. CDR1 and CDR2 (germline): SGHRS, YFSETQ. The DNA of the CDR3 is TGCGCCAGCAGCTTGGCCGCGGCGGTGAACACTGAAGCTTTCTTT. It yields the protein CASSLAAAVNTEAFF.

The DNA of the CDR3 is TGTGCCAGCAGGGAGGTTTACGAGCAGTACTTC. Protein sequence: CASREVYEQYF. The chain combines TRBV2 with TRBJ2-7, with D possibly being TRBD2 (5 bases). V gave up 6 bases and J gave up 4 bases, with 7 bases separating them. From germline, CDR1 is SNHLY and CDR2 FYNNEI. The CDR3 covers 11 residues.

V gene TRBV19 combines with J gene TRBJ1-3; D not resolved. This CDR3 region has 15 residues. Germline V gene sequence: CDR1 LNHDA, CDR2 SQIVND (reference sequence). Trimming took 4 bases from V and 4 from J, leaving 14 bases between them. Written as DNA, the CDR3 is TGTGCCAGTAGTACCTCGCTTGGGCTCGGAAACACCATATATTTT. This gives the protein CASSTSLGLGNTIYF.

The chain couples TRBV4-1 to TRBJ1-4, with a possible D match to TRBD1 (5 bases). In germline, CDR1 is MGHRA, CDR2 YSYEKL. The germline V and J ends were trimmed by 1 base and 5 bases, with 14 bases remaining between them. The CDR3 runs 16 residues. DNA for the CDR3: TGCGCCAGCAGCCAAGGGAATCGACAGATAAATGAAAAACTGTTTTTT. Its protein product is CASSQGNRQINEKLFF.

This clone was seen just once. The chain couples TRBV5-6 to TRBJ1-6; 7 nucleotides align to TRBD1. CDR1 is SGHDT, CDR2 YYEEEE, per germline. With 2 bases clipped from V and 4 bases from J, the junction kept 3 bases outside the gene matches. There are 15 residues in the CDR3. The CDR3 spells CASSFTRGYNSPLHF. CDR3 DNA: TGTGCCAGCAGCTTTACCAGGGGGTATAATTCACCCCTCCACTTT.

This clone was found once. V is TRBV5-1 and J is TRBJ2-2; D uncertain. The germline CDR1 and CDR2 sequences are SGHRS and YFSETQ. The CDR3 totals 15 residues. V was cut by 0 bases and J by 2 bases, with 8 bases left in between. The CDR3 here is CASSLDTPNTGELFF. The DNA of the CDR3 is TGCGCCAGCAGCTTGGATACTCCTAACACCGGGGAGCTGTTTTTT.

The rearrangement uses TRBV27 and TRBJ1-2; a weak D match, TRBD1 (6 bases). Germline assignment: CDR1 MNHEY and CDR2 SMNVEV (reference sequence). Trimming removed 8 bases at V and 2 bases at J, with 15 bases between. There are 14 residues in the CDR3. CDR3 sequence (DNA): TGTGCCAGCCACCCCACCGGGACAAACTATGGCTACACCTTC. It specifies CASHPTGTNYGYTF.

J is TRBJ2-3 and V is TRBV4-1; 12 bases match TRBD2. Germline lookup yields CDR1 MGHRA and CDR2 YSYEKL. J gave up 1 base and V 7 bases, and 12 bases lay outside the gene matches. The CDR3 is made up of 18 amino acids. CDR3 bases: TGCGCCAGCACCCTCCTAGCGGGAGGGATTACGGGCACAGATACGCAGTATTTT. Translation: CASTLLAGGITGTDTQYF.